The 15 T cell receptor beta chains presented below share a single source sample, sequenced in a study of T cells in Graves' hyperthyroidism and ophthalmopathy. RNA transcripts yielded amplified TCR beta CDR3 regions. Researchers ran a first-round RT-PCR on the TCR CDR3 using the HTBI primer set. TCRdb re-analysed the multiplex PCR reads in MiXCR, keeping a single row per CDR3 protein. The data hold about 560,000 distinct CDR3 sequences, with about half observed a single time. Material: peripheral blood or thyroid tissue (not recorded which). These receptors all stem from a woman aged 18 to 35 with Graves' hyperthyroidism.

J is TRBJ1-3 and V is TRBV5-1, with D perhaps TRBD1 (6 bases). This CDR3 spans 15 amino acids. Germline V CDR1 and CDR2: SGHRS, YFSETQ. Trimming took 0 bases from V and 2 from J, leaving 9 bases between them. The CDR3 sequence: CASSLEGETGNTIYF. The DNA of the CDR3 is TGCGCCAGCAGCTTGGAGGGGGAAACTGGAAACACCATATATTTT.

The chain employs TRBV19 and TRBJ2-7, with 9 bases identical to TRBD1. V trimming: 4 bases; J trimming: 2 bases; junction bases outside the gene matches: 6. Germline CDR1 is LNHDA and CDR2 is SQIVND (reference sequence). There are 15 residues in the CDR3. CDR3 coding DNA: TGTGCCAGTAGTAACACCGGGACAGGGACCTACGAGCAGTACTTC. This translates into CASSNTGTGTYEQYF.

About this clonotype: This clone may be a read error of a much larger clone one base away. The chain carries TRBV7-2 and TRBJ2-7; TRBD1 matches at 11 bases. In germline, CDR1 is SGHTA, CDR2 FQGNSA. The CDR3 extends over 14 amino acids. V lost 7 bases and J lost 5; bases outside the gene matches: 7. CDR3 sequence: CASTPGTGGHEQYF. The DNA of the CDR3 is TGTGCCAGCACCCCCGGGACAGGGGGGCACGAGCAGTACTTC.

V is TRBV7-3 and J is TRBJ2-5; TRBD2 matches 11 bases. V lost 5 bases, J lost 0 bases, and 5 bases stayed unmatched. The CDR3 extends over 16 amino acids. Germline V gives CDR1 SGHTA, CDR2 FQGTGA. Here the CDR3 reads CASSLAGGGDQETQYF. As DNA, the CDR3 is TGTGCCAGCAGCCTAGCGGGAGGAGGGGACCAAGAGACCCAGTACTTC.

This clonotype was found a few times. The CDR3 loop is CAWSVIPYEQYF. For the CDR3, the DNA is TGTGCCTGGAGTGTAATCCCCTACGAGCAGTACTTC. The chain links TRBV7-9 to TRBJ2-7; no clear D. The V gene's germline CDR1 is SEHNR and CDR2 FQNEAQ (reference sequence). The CDR3 has 12 amino acids. Trimming took 11 bases from V and 2 from J, leaving 13 bases between them.

The chain uses TRBV2 and TRBJ2-7; D remains ambiguous. Trimming removed 8 bases from V and 3 bases from J, with 14 bases in between. The CDR3 length is 13 residues. The germline gives CDR1 SNHLY, CDR2 FYNNEI. CDR3 region: CASLDTLGYEQYF. The CDR3 DNA reads TGTGCCAGCCTGGATACGCTGGGCTACGAGCAGTACTTC.

The chain recombines TRBV7-3 with TRBJ2-2, with unresolved D. This CDR3 has 14 residues. V gave up 8 bases and J gave up 4 bases, with 14 bases separating them. Germline CDR1 SGHTA, CDR2 FQGTGA. The CDR3 sequence: CASSPRGPTGELFF. CDR3 DNA sequence: TGTGCCAGCTCACCACGCGGTCCCACCGGGGAGCTGTTTTTT.

The V call is TRBV11-2, the J call TRBJ2-7; the D call may be TRBD1 or TRBD2 (5 bases each). V lost 5 bases and J 3 bases, leaving 17 bases between the germline ends. This CDR3 has 15 residues. CDR1 SGHAT and CDR2 FQNNGV come from the germline V gene. As DNA, the CDR3 is TGTGCCAGCAGCGACGTGGGGGAGAGCTACTACGAGCAGTACTTC. This encodes CASSDVGESYYEQYF.

The table lists this clonotype with a few counts. The chain uses TRBV20-1 and TRBJ1-3; 8 nucleotides agree with TRBD1. After removal of 3 bases from V and 7 bases from J, the junction contained 5 bases not matched to a gene. Germline loops: CDR1 DFQATT, CDR2 SNEGSKA (reference sequence). The CDR3 contains 13 residues. CDR3 DNA sequence: TGCAGTGCTAGGTGGACAGGGTTTAACACCATATATTTT. It codes for CSARWTGFNTIYF.

The V gene is TRBV5-4, the J gene TRBJ1-1; 11 bases agree with TRBD1. V was clipped by 4 bases and J by 4 bases; unmatched bases: 6. The CDR3 contains 15 residues. In germline, CDR1 is SGHNT, CDR2 YYREEE (reference sequence). The CDR3 DNA reads TGTGCCAGCAGCCGGGACAGGGGGTTTGGCACTGAAGCTTTCTTT. It codes for CASSRDRGFGTEAFF.

The V gene is TRBV20-1, the J gene TRBJ1-5; no clear D. Germline lookup yields CDR1 DFQATT and CDR2 SNEGSKA (reference sequence). Trimming left V 1 base short and J 6 bases short, with 10 bases between. The CDR3 has 13 residues. The CDR3 reads CSARVTSGQPQHF. Written as DNA, the CDR3 is TGCAGTGCTAGAGTCACGTCGGGTCAGCCCCAGCATTTT.

This clonotype was detected ten times or more. The rearrangement links TRBV10-3 to TRBJ1-2; possible D gene TRBD1, 5 bases. Trimming shortened V by 10 bases and J by 6 bases, and 9 bases separated the two germline ends. The germline gives CDR1 ENHRY, CDR2 SYGVKD. This CDR3 has 10 amino acids. The CDR3 nucleotides are TGTGCCACCCAACAGGATGGCTACACCTTC. Its translation is CATQQDGYTF.

The chain combines TRBV20-1 with TRBJ1-2; D possibly corresponds to TRBD1 (6 bases). Trimming cost V 7 bases and J 6 bases, with 15 bases left between them. The germline V gene has CDR1 DFQATT and CDR2 SNEGSKA (reference sequence). The CDR3 sequence is 12 residues long. As DNA, the CDR3 is TGCAGTGGCCGGGGGGGGCTAGATGGCTACACCTTC. It yields the protein CSGRGGLDGYTF.

In its sample, this clonotype was seen once. The V call is TRBV29-1, the J call TRBJ2-7, with D perhaps TRBD1 or TRBD2 (6 bases each). The CDR3 has 16 residues. Germline assignment: CDR1 SQVTM and CDR2 ANQGSEA. Trimming cost V 6 bases and J 6 bases, with 27 bases left between them. The CDR3 reads CSVPQGGTHFSGEQYF. CDR3 sequence (DNA): TGCAGCGTCCCCCAAGGGGGGACTCACTTCTCTGGCGAGCAGTACTTC.

The V and J genes are TRBV2 and TRBJ1-4; 8 bases line up with TRBD1. This CDR3 is built from 13 residues. J gave up 7 bases and V 6 bases, and 4 bases lay outside the gene matches. Germline values: CDR1 SNHLY, CDR2 FYNNEI. The CDR3 coding sequence is TGTGCCAGCAGCGCGACAGGGGTTGAAAAACTGTTTTTT. Protein sequence: CASSATGVEKLFF.